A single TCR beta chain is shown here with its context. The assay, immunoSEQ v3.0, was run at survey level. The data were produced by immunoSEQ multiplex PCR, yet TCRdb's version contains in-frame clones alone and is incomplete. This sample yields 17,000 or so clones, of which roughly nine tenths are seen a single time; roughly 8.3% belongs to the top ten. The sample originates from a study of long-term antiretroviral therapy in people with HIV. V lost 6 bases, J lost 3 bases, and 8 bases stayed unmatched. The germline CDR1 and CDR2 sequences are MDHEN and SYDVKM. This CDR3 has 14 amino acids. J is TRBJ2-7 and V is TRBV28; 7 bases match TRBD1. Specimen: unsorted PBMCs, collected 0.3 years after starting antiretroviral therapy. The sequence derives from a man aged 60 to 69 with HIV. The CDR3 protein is CASSSGTANYEQYF. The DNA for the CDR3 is TGTGCCAGCAGCTCAGGGACAGCCAACTACGAGCAGTACTTC.